These 17 T cell receptor beta chains share one sample of origin, sequenced in a study of blood T cell repertoires in COVID-19 (dated by TCRdb to 2019 to 2021). Library generation was performed with the immunoSEQ multiplex PCR assay. Here the immuneACCESS table is served through TCRdb, limited to in-frame sequences with V and J called. Missing clones are a known gap in these copies; in checked studies unresolved V genes cover under half, and the rest lacks a known reason. The sample table shows approximately 82,000 clones, and roughly 90% are seen once. The ten top clones hold 0.9% to 1.5% of the sample. The specimen sequenced was PBMCs or T cells enriched from blood (not recorded which). These receptors were obtained from a woman aged 50 to 60 with acute COVID-19.

The chain combines TRBV7-7 with TRBJ2-2; D is undetermined. The germline V and J ends were trimmed by 1 base and 7 bases, with 7 bases remaining between them. This CDR3 is 13 amino acids long. CDR1 SSHAT and CDR2 FNYEAQ come from the germline V gene (reference sequence). CDR3 sequence reads: CASSLGLSGELFF. The CDR3 DNA is TGTGCCAGCAGCTTAGGGCTCAGCGGGGAGCTGTTTTTT.

V gene TRBV19 combines with J gene TRBJ2-7, with no clear D. The ends were cut back, 2 bases at V and 0 bases at J, with 11 bases in the middle. The length of the CDR3 is 15 residues. Germline values: CDR1 LNHDA, CDR2 SQIVND (reference sequence). The CDR3 sequence is CASSITLDSSYEQYF. CDR3 nucleotide sequence: TGTGCCAGTAGTATAACCCTCGACTCCTCCTACGAGCAGTACTTC.

The chain employs TRBV2 and TRBJ2-7, with TRBD1 matching over 7 bases. Germline V CDR1 and CDR2: SNHLY, FYNNEI. The CDR3 runs to 12 residues. With V trimmed by 5 bases and J by 6 bases, 4 bases remained unmatched. The chain's CDR3 is CASSPTGSEQYF. In DNA form, the CDR3 reads TGTGCCAGCAGTCCGACAGGGAGCGAGCAGTACTTC.

The CDR3 region is CASGGVEGLAGANVLTF. Written as DNA, the CDR3 is TGCGCCAGCGGGGGCGTCGAGGGATTGGCTGGGGCCAACGTCCTGACTTTC. This sequence joins TRBV5-1 and TRBJ2-6; tentative D call: TRBD1 (6 bases). The CDR3 consists of 17 residues. The germline V gene encodes CDR1 SGHRS and CDR2 YFSETQ. V lost 7 bases to trimming and J lost 2 bases, with 19 bases between them.

The gene calls are TRBV5-4 and TRBJ2-3; TRBD1 agrees at 9 bases. With 3 bases clipped from V and 5 bases from J, the junction kept 7 bases outside the gene matches. Germline loops: CDR1 SGHNT, CDR2 YYREEE (reference sequence). The CDR3 extends over 15 amino acids. The CDR3 DNA reads as TGTGCCAGCAGCTCGGAGCGACAGGGGGAAGATACGCAGTATTTT. Protein: CASSSERQGEDTQYF.

In its sample, this clone was seen a few times. The chain uses TRBV29-1 and TRBJ2-7; 8 bases align to TRBD2. Trimming removed 7 bases from V and 5 bases from J; junction bases left unmatched: 16. Germline CDR1 reads SQVTM; CDR2 reads ANQGSEA. The CDR3 extends over 15 amino acids. CDR3 sequence: CSGGSWGTSKDEQYF. DNA for the CDR3: TGCAGCGGGGGGTCCTGGGGGACTAGTAAAGACGAGCAGTACTTC.

This chain connects TRBV10-1 to TRBJ2-1; 10 bases match TRBD2. Germline V gene data show CDR1 as WNHNN and CDR2 as SYGVQD (reference sequence). The junction had 5 bases not matched to a gene; V was cut back by 0 bases and J by 6 bases. The length of the CDR3 is 16 residues. In DNA, the CDR3 is TGCGCCAGCAGTGAGTCGTGGGCTAGCGGGAGCAATGAGCAGTTCTTC. Its translation: CASSESWASGSNEQFF.

This clone was detected only once. The chain carries TRBV27 and TRBJ1-2; tentatively, D is TRBD1 (6 bases). This CDR3 has 16 amino acids. Germline V lookup: CDR1 MNHEY, CDR2 SMNVEV (reference sequence). The V end was cut by 3 bases, the J end by 6 bases, with 20 bases between. CDR3 sequence reads: CASSLTPGRGDNGYTF. The CDR3, as DNA: TGTGCCAGCAGTTTGACCCCGGGCAGGGGAGACAATGGCTACACCTTC.

This clone showed up just a few times. The chain is built from TRBV2 and TRBJ2-3; 9 bases are a match to TRBD1. The V gene end was trimmed by 6 bases and the J gene end by 2 bases; junction bases not matched to a gene: 6. The CDR3 runs to 15 residues. The germline V gene has CDR1 SNHLY and CDR2 FYNNEI. CDR3 region: CASRATGGYTDTQYF. The CDR3 nucleotides are TGTGCCAGCAGGGCGACAGGGGGTTACACAGATACGCAGTATTTT.

This rearrangement joins TRBV11-2 to TRBJ2-6; no definite D call. Per germline, CDR1 SGHAT and CDR2 FQNNGV. V was clipped by 0 bases and J by 0 bases, with 6 bases between them. This CDR3 spans 16 amino acids. CDR3 in amino acids: CASSLDLSSGANVLTF. The CDR3 DNA follows: TGTGCCAGCAGCTTAGATCTGAGCTCTGGGGCCAACGTCCTGACTTTC.

V usage is TRBV3-1 (or the pseudogene TRBV3-2) and J usage is TRBJ2-7, with 14 bases that match TRBD2. V lost 5 bases, J lost 4 bases, and 10 bases stayed unmatched. Germline V gives CDR1 LGHDT, CDR2 YNNKEL (reference sequence). CDR3 length: 17 residues. Here the CDR3 reads CASSIPGLAGAPYEQYF. DNA for the CDR3: TGTGCCAGCAGCATCCCGGGACTAGCGGGAGCCCCTTACGAGCAGTACTTC.

This chain joins TRBV4-2 and TRBJ2-1; 9 bases align to TRBD2. The CDR3 loop spans 17 amino acids. Germline V CDR1 and CDR2: LGHNA, YNFKEQ. The V gene end was trimmed by 4 bases and the J gene end by 0 bases; junction bases not matched to a gene: 7. The CDR3 sequence: CASSRDVLAGSYNEQFF. CDR3 nucleotide sequence: TGTGCCAGCAGCCGAGATGTACTAGCGGGCTCCTACAATGAGCAGTTCTTC.

This clone was observed a single time. The chain has TRBV10-3 and TRBJ2-3; 10 bases map to TRBD2. The CDR3 runs to 16 residues. CDR1 and CDR2 (germline): ENHRY, SYGVKD. Losses at the gene ends were 6 bases for V and 3 bases for J; bases not matched to a gene: 9. The CDR3 DNA is TGTGCCATCAGGGACCCAGCGGGAGGGAGAACAGATACGCAGTATTTT. Amino acids: CAIRDPAGGRTDTQYF.

The rearrangement links TRBV19 to TRBJ1-3; possible D gene TRBD1, 6 bases. Germline CDR1 and CDR2: LNHDA and SQIVND (reference sequence). Trimming took off 6 bases at V and 0 bases at J, with 12 bases between the two ends. The CDR3 runs to 15 residues. The CDR3 reads CASSPQGPSGNTIYF. CDR3 sequence (DNA): TGTGCCAGTAGCCCACAGGGCCCCTCTGGAAACACCATATATTTT. The full variable domain, in which reference TRBV19 and TRBJ1-3 provide the parts outside the CDR3, is DGGITQSPKYLFRKEGQNVTLSCEQNLNHDAMYWYRQDPGQGLRLIYYSQIVNDFQKGDIAEGYSVSREKKESFPLTVTSAQKNPTAFYLCASSPQGPSGNTIYFGEGSWLTVV.

This clone has a handful of counts. V usage is TRBV16 and J usage is TRBJ1-2; D is unclear. The V end was cut by 5 bases, the J end by 8 bases, with 9 bases between. CDR1 is KGHSY, CDR2 FQNENV, per germline. There are 11 residues in the CDR3. The CDR3 DNA reads TGTGCCAGCAGCGCCCCCCGGGGCTACACCTTC. As protein: CASSAPRGYTF.

The V gene is TRBV19, the J gene TRBJ2-6, with TRBD1 matching 8 bases. V trimming: 4 bases; J trimming: 1 base; junction bases outside the gene matches: 3. This CDR3 is 16 amino acids long. Per germline, CDR1 LNHDA and CDR2 SQIVND (reference sequence). The CDR3 DNA sequence: TGTGCCAGTAGTAGTACAGGGGGGTCTGGGGCCAACGTCCTGACTTTC. It translates to CASSSTGGSGANVLTF.

The V call is TRBV9, the J call TRBJ2-5, with TRBD1 matching over 8 bases. V was pared by 3 bases and J by 4 bases, with 8 bases of the junction left unmatched. CDR1 is SGDLS, CDR2 YYNGEE, per germline. The CDR3 sequence is 15 residues long. CDR3 sequence (DNA): TGTGCCAGCAGCGGTACAGGGGGATCGCGAGAGACCCAGTACTTC. This encodes CASSGTGGSRETQYF.